These 30 T cell receptor beta chains were all obtained from the same sample, sequenced in a study of T cells in Graves' hyperthyroidism and ophthalmopathy. RNA transcripts served as the template for amplifying TCR beta CDR3 regions. The HTBI set primed first-round TCR CDR3 RT-PCR. TCRdb ran MiXCR on the multiplex PCR reads and lists one entry per CDR3 protein. This table has 500,000 to 650,000 distinct CDR3 sequences, 40% to 55% appearing once. Material: peripheral blood or thyroid tissue (not recorded which). These receptors were taken from an adult woman with Graves' disease, either hyperthyroidism or ophthalmopathy (not recorded which).

The chain carries TRBV2 and TRBJ2-7; no firm D call. The CDR3 totals 13 residues. Germline CDR1 and CDR2: SNHLY and FYNNEI. Trimming removed 7 bases from V and 3 bases from J, with 13 bases in between. For the CDR3, the DNA is TGTGCCAGCAAAGCTGGGTCGGGCTACGAGCAGTACTTC. Protein product: CASKAGSGYEQYF.

V and J are TRBV10-3 and TRBJ1-2, with D hard to call. The CDR3 consists of 12 residues. Trimming removed 10 bases from V and 4 bases from J, with 13 bases in between. Germline V gene sequence: CDR1 ENHRY, CDR2 SYGVKD. CDR3 sequence (DNA): TGTGCCAACTACGGGAGGACCTATGGCTACACCTTC. Translated, it gives CANYGRTYGYTF.

V and J are TRBV2 and TRBJ2-6; TRBD2 matches at 7 bases. With 4 bases clipped from V and 1 base from J, the junction kept 10 bases outside the gene matches. Germline V gives CDR1 SNHLY, CDR2 FYNNEI. The CDR3 runs to 18 residues. The CDR3, as DNA: TGTGCCAGCAGTGCCGTGGGGGGGAGGATATCTGGGGCCAACGTCCTGACTTTC. It specifies CASSAVGGRISGANVLTF. The whole variable domain, filled in from reference TRBV2 and TRBJ2-6, reads EPEVTQTPSHQVTQMGQEVILRCVPISNHLYFYWYRQILGQKVEFLVSFYNNEISEKSEIFDDQFSVERPDGSNFTLKIRSTKLEDSAMYFCASSAVGGRISGANVLTFGAGSRLTVL.

The chain combines TRBV6-6 with TRBJ1-2; no firm D call. V was trimmed by 2 bases and J by 6 bases, leaving 10 bases between them. Germline loops: CDR1 MNHNY, CDR2 SVGAGI (reference sequence). The CDR3 is 13 amino acids. The CDR3 DNA follows: TGTGCCAGCAGTTACGTCTACTTCGATGGCTACACCTTC. This codes for CASSYVYFDGYTF.

The chain links TRBV7-9 to TRBJ2-7; unclear D gene. CDR1 is SEHNR and CDR2 is FQNEAQ in the germline V gene (reference sequence). The V end was cut by 5 bases, the J end by 0 bases, with 17 bases between. The CDR3 is made up of 16 amino acids. The CDR3 DNA follows: TGTGCCAGCAGCCAAATCGAGTCTGCCAGCTCCTACGAGCAGTACTTC. Translation gives CASSQIESASSYEQYF.

This clonotype was observed many times. A clone one base away is much larger, so this may be a read error. V gene TRBV7-2 combines with J gene TRBJ2-7, with 7 bases identical to TRBD1. CDR3 length equals 14 residues. The trim removed 6 bases at V and 0 bases at J, leaving 5 bases unmatched. The germline V gene has CDR1 SGHTA and CDR2 FQGNSA. CDR3 nucleotides: TGTACCAGCAGTTGGACAGGAACCTCCTACGAGCAGTACTTC. This codes for CTSSWTGTSYEQYF.

In this sample, this clonotype turned up a few times. The J gene is TRBJ2-5, the V gene TRBV7-9, with D maybe TRBD1 (6 bases). The V end was cut by 3 bases, the J end by 3 bases, with 17 bases between. In germline, CDR1 is SEHNR, CDR2 FQNEAQ (reference sequence). CDR3 length: 16 amino acids. This CDR3 is CASSFLFGTREETQYF. CDR3 coding DNA: TGTGCCAGCAGCTTTTTGTTCGGGACAAGGGAAGAGACCCAGTACTTC. Using reference TRBV7-9 and TRBJ2-5 for the parts outside the CDR3, the full variable domain is DTGVSQNPRHKITKRGQNVTFRCDPISEHNRLYWYRQTLGQGPEFLTYFQNEAQLEKSRLLSDRFSAERPKGSFSTLEIQRTEQGDSAMYLCASSFLFGTREETQYFGPGTRLLVL.

The chain recombines TRBV20-1 with TRBJ1-5; 8 nucleotides align to TRBD1. CDR3 size: 18 residues. Germline values: CDR1 DFQATT, CDR2 SNEGSKA (reference sequence). J lost 2 bases, V lost 1 base, and 13 bases had no gene match. The DNA for the CDR3 is TGCAGTGCTAGAGTGAGCGGGGCAGGGGGCTTGGGCAATCAGCCCCAGCATTTT. Protein sequence: CSARVSGAGGLGNQPQHF.

This clonotype came up many times. The chain carries TRBV7-8 and TRBJ2-5, with 11 bases matching TRBD1. Germline V lookup: CDR1 SGHVS, CDR2 FQNEAQ. The CDR3 totals 16 residues. V trimming: 5 bases; J trimming: 0 bases; junction bases outside the gene matches: 5. The CDR3 nucleotides read TGTGCCAGCAGCGTGTGGGGACAGGGGGACCAAGAGACCCAGTACTTC. Translated, it gives CASSVWGQGDQETQYF.

The chain has TRBV6-2 or TRBV6-3 and TRBJ2-5, with D perhaps matching TRBD2 (5 bases). Germline V lookup: CDR1 MNHEY, CDR2 SVGEGT. V lost 7 bases to trimming and J lost 5 bases, with 14 bases between them. The CDR3 sequence is 13 residues long. The chain's CDR3 is CASTNGEMETQYF. The CDR3 DNA reads as TGTGCCAGCACCAACGGGGAAATGGAGACCCAGTACTTC.

The table lists this clonotype with a few counts. DNA of the CDR3: TGTGCCAGTAGTATACTATCTAGTCCTGGGGCCAACGTCCTGACTTTC. It specifies CASSILSSPGANVLTF. This chain joins TRBV19 and TRBJ2-6; no reliable D call. CDR1 and CDR2 from the germline V gene are LNHDA and SQIVND (reference sequence). The germline V and J ends were trimmed by 2 bases and 2 bases, with 10 bases remaining between them. The CDR3 covers 16 residues.

This chain uses TRBV20-1 with TRBJ2-5, with 11 bases identical to TRBD2. Germline lookup yields CDR1 DFQATT and CDR2 SNEGSKA (reference sequence). The CDR3 has 17 amino acids. V dropped 3 bases and J dropped 3; count of bases not matched to a gene: 12. CDR3 protein: CSASRLSSGGPEETQYF. The CDR3 nucleotides read TGCAGTGCTAGCCGTCTATCTAGCGGGGGGCCAGAAGAGACCCAGTACTTC.

At least ten counts were recorded for this clonotype. The gene calls are TRBV19 and TRBJ1-2; 8 positions agree with TRBD1. The germline V gene encodes CDR1 LNHDA and CDR2 SQIVND (reference sequence). V lost 4 bases and J lost 4; bases outside the gene matches: 8. This CDR3 has 15 amino acids. CDR3 DNA sequence: TGTGCCAGTAGTACCTCCGGGACAGGAACCTATGGCTACACCTTC. It yields the protein CASSTSGTGTYGYTF.

This clonotype has a count of ten or more. V gene TRBV29-1 combines with J gene TRBJ1-6; a weak D match, TRBD1 (6 bases). The V end was cut by 7 bases, the J end by 9 bases, with 16 bases between. Germline-derived CDR1 and CDR2 are SQVTM and ANQGSEA. CDR3 length equals 13 residues. The CDR3 loop is CSASGGAGSPLHF. The DNA for the CDR3 is TGCAGCGCTTCGGGGGGGGCCGGTTCACCCCTCCACTTT.

This clonotype came up many times. The V gene is TRBV11-2, the J gene TRBJ2-5; TRBD2 matches 8 bases. Germline-derived CDR1 and CDR2 are SGHAT and FQNNGV. This CDR3 region has 17 residues. The ends lost 5 bases at V and 4 bases at J; junction bases unmatched: 15. This chain's CDR3 is CASSLLNLSGSRETQYF. The CDR3 DNA is TGTGCCAGCAGCCTCTTGAACCTAAGCGGGAGCAGAGAGACCCAGTACTTC.

The chain combines TRBV20-1 with TRBJ1-2; D might be TRBD1 (6 bases). The V end was cut by 2 bases, the J end by 6 bases, with 16 bases between. The CDR3 spans 14 residues. CDR1 DFQATT and CDR2 SNEGSKA come from the germline V gene (reference sequence). DNA of the CDR3: TGCAGTGCTAGACCCGGGACAAATCGGCATGGCTACACCTTC. This encodes CSARPGTNRHGYTF.

Many counts were recorded for this clonotype. This sequence joins TRBV15 and TRBJ2-2; TRBD1 aligns across 7 bases. The CDR3 is 14 residues long. J was trimmed by 5 bases and V by 4 bases; bases with no gene match: 4. The germline V gene encodes CDR1 LNHNV and CDR2 YYDKDF (reference sequence). Here the CDR3 reads CATSKDRETGELFF. CDR3 nucleotide sequence: TGTGCCACCAGCAAAGACAGGGAAACCGGGGAGCTGTTTTTT.

This clonotype was detected only once. The conserved phenylalanine or tryptophan normally closing the CDR3 is absent here, so this likely arose from a read error. The DNA is left out, because the CDR3 cannot be placed on it with certainty; the CDR3 is given as TCRdb lists it. This chain links TRBV29-1 with TRBJ2-7; TRBD1 is taken as the D call from the table, unchecked against the DNA. Both ends counted, the CDR3 spans 8 residues. The germline gives CDR1 SQVTM, CDR2 ANQGSEA. The CDR3 sequence is CSVGLRDR.

This clonotype was found many times. This rearrangement joins TRBV19 to TRBJ2-5, with 8 bases matching TRBD2. Germline loops: CDR1 LNHDA, CDR2 SQIVND (reference sequence). Losses at the gene ends were 9 bases for V and 4 bases for J; bases not matched to a gene: 13. The CDR3 consists of 15 residues. The CDR3 reads CASTPTGRGAETQYF. The CDR3 bases are TGTGCCAGCACCCCCACCGGGAGGGGCGCAGAGACCCAGTACTTC.

The sample holds a few counts of this clonotype. The chain combines TRBV12-3 or TRBV12-4 with TRBJ2-6, with 10 bases fitting TRBD2. The CDR3 spans 20 residues. The V gene end was trimmed by 0 bases and the J gene end by 1 base; junction bases not matched to a gene: 9. This chain's CDR3 is CASSLARLAGVRSGANVLTF. The CDR3 coding sequence is TGTGCCAGCAGTTTAGCCCGGCTAGCGGGAGTAAGATCTGGGGCCAACGTCCTGACTTTC.

This clonotype was observed a handful of times. The V call is TRBV14, the J call TRBJ1-2, with 7 bases aligning to TRBD1. Per the germline V gene, CDR1 is SGHDN and CDR2 is FVKESK. The CDR3 is 15 amino acids. V lost 5 bases, J lost 4 bases, and 10 bases stayed unmatched. This chain's CDR3 is CASSIQGELAYGYTF. In nucleotides, the CDR3 is TGTGCCAGCAGCATTCAGGGGGAGCTCGCCTATGGCTACACCTTC.

This clonotype has just a few counts. The chain employs TRBV12-3 or TRBV12-4 and TRBJ2-2; 7 nucleotides line up with TRBD2. Losses at the gene ends were 2 bases for V and 3 bases for J; bases not matched to a gene: 9. The CDR3 covers 17 residues. The CDR3 nucleotides read TGTGCCAGCAGTTTACTAGCGGAGTGGTGGGACACCGGGGAGCTGTTTTTT. This codes for CASSLLAEWWDTGELFF.

The sample holds many counts of this clonotype. This chain uses TRBV7-9 with TRBJ1-1, with 7 bases identical to TRBD1. V was pared by 0 bases and J by 4 bases, with 5 bases of the junction left unmatched. CDR1 is SEHNR, CDR2 FQNEAQ, per germline (reference sequence). The CDR3 spans 15 residues. The CDR3 sequence: CASSLAGTVGTEAFF. The CDR3 nucleotides are TGTGCCAGCAGCTTAGCTGGGACAGTTGGCACTGAAGCTTTCTTT.

The chain carries TRBV6-5 and TRBJ1-1; 8 bases agree with TRBD1. Losses at the gene ends were 5 bases for V and 0 bases for J; bases not matched to a gene: 8. Germline V gene sequence: CDR1 MNHEY, CDR2 SVGAGI. CDR3 size: 16 residues. The CDR3 bases are TGTGCCAGCAGTCACCCTAGGACAGGGTTGAACACTGAAGCTTTCTTT. Translating gives CASSHPRTGLNTEAFF.

At least ten counts were recorded for this clonotype. The gene calls are TRBV19 and TRBJ1-1, with D unclear. From germline, CDR1 is LNHDA and CDR2 SQIVND (reference sequence). V dropped 7 bases and J dropped 11 bases, with 23 bases sitting between them. The CDR3 is made up of 14 amino acids. In DNA form, the CDR3 reads TGTGCCAGTATGAGCCCTACAACCGGGGTATACGCTTTCTTT. This codes for CASMSPTTGVYAFF.

This clonotype was detected many times. The CDR3 bases are TGCGCCAGCAGCTTGGGAGCGGATAACACCGGGGAGCTGTTTTTT. Its protein product is CASSLGADNTGELFF. V gene TRBV5-1 combines with J gene TRBJ2-2, with D perhaps matching TRBD2 (5 bases). Germline V gene lookup returns CDR1 SGHRS and CDR2 YFSETQ. V lost 0 bases and J lost 2, with 8 bases in between. The CDR3 is 15 residues long.

The genes are TRBV20-1 and TRBJ1-5; D not resolved. The CDR3 has 15 residues. Germline V gene data show CDR1 as DFQATT and CDR2 as SNEGSKA (reference sequence). V was clipped by 6 bases and J by 2 bases, with 17 bases between them. CDR3 sequence (DNA): TGCAGTGCCGATTCTGCGGTGGCAGGCAATCAGCCCCAGCATTTT. Its protein product is CSADSAVAGNQPQHF.

This clonotype was seen many times. This chain joins TRBV29-1 and TRBJ2-7, with D maybe TRBD1 (6 bases). CDR3 length: 11 residues. Germline V CDR1 and CDR2: SQVTM, ANQGSEA. Trimming took 6 bases from V and 10 from J, leaving 16 bases between them. This chain's CDR3 is CSVAEQGHQYF. CDR3 sequence (DNA): TGCAGCGTGGCGGAACAGGGCCATCAGTACTTC.

The CDR3 nucleotides read TGTGCCAGTGCAGACAGGATCCATGGCTACACCTTC. As protein: CASADRIHGYTF. The V gene is TRBV19, the J gene TRBJ1-2; a weak D match, TRBD1 (6 bases). Germline lookup yields CDR1 LNHDA and CDR2 SQIVND (reference sequence). This CDR3 has 12 amino acids. The V end lost 8 bases, the J end lost 6 bases, and 13 bases lay between the germline ends.

This sequence joins TRBV7-2 and TRBJ1-5; 9 bases agree with TRBD1. The length of the CDR3 is 14 residues. Germline V lookup: CDR1 SGHTA, CDR2 FQGNSA. Germline trimming cut 5 bases from V and 6 bases from J; bases unmatched to any gene: 5. In nucleotides, the CDR3 is TGTGCCAGCAGCCGGACAGGGGAACGTCAGCCCCAGCATTTT. Translating it yields CASSRTGERQPQHF.